This T cell receptor (beta chain) was captured by sequencing in a study of radiation and T cells in renal cell carcinoma. Time point given: blood 4 weeks post-SBRT, at nephrectomy. Treatment indicated: 15 Gy SBRT to primary tumor, nephrectomy 4 weeks later. The patient's renal cell carcinoma had clear cell pathology. Study-wide results and caveats: Top tumor clonotypes rose in blood 2 weeks post-radiation, then contracted. Pretreatment tumor biopsies were lacking, so baseline clonotypes are unknown.

CDR3 length equals 18 residues. From germline, CDR1 is LGHNA and CDR2 YSLEER. Trimming pared 0 bases from V and 0 bases from J, leaving 16 bases between. This clone was seen only a few times. Its antigen is unidentified. Only in-frame clones appear in the TCRdb table, and some are missing; sequencing was by immunoSEQ multiplex PCR. The data show some 100,000 clones, around 84% seen once. This receptor was taken from a man aged 55 to 70 with renal cell carcinoma. Sequences were derived from blood, sampled from a patient whose treatment included radiotherapy and nephrectomy. This sequence joins TRBV4-3 and TRBJ2-3, with D possibly TRBD2 on 6 matching bases. The CDR3: CASSQESAWDSSTDTQYF. Here the CDR3 DNA reads TGCGCCAGCAGCCAAGAATCGGCATGGGACTCTAGCACAGATACGCAGTATTTT.